This paragraph covers one T cell receptor beta chain sequence. The sample belongs to a study of blood T cell repertoires in COVID-19. Study overall: PBMCs, B-cell-depleted T cells, or T cells provided the cDNA or gDNA that made up the material.

Under the authors' procedure: Estimated nucleated cell counts came from reference gene primer amplification. Profiling relied on immunoSEQ multiplex PCR, and the TCRdb table lists in-frame clones only, not all of them. V, J and clone size are taken as reported in that table, and D and trimming were inferred from the DNA itself. This sample has about 240,000 clones, with about 88% found just once. The germline V gene encodes CDR1 KGHSH and CDR2 LQKENI. This CDR3 spans 13 amino acids. The V end lost 4 bases, the J end lost 5 bases, and 8 bases lay between the germline ends. Seattle's cohort entered during active infection and was followed longitudinally.

Sequenced input: peripheral blood. The origin of this receptor is a woman in her forties or fifties with COVID-19, enrolled during active disease. This chain uses TRBV18 with TRBJ1-4; weak D call: TRBD1 (5 bases). The CDR3 nucleotides read TGTGCCAGCTCACGGGCAGGGAATGAAAAACTGTTTTTT. Its translation: CASSRAGNEKLFF.